These 21 T cell receptor beta chains came from one sample sequenced in a study of shared clonotypes between healthy human individuals. Assay: immunoSEQ multiplex PCR; the TCRdb copy retains only in-frame clones and omits some. The sample shows 980,000 or so clones, over 60% of them seen only once. The sequenced material came from memory CD4+ T cells sorted from blood. The sample's subset: CD45RA-negative fraction. The receptors stem from a man aged 18 to 30 in good health.

The chain employs TRBV7-2 and TRBJ2-3; 8 bases match TRBD1. Looked up from germline, CDR1 is SGHTA and CDR2 is FQGNSA. The V and J ends lost 1 base and 5 bases, in that order; junction bases with no gene match: 5. CDR3 length equals 15 residues. The CDR3 reads CASSLGTGLKDTQYF. The DNA for the CDR3 is TGTGCCAGCAGCTTAGGGACAGGGTTGAAAGATACGCAGTATTTT.

The rearrangement joins TRBV7-2 to TRBJ2-5; D possibly matches TRBD1 or TRBD2 (5 bases each). Germline CDR1 and CDR2: SGHTA and FQGNSA. Trimming removed 3 bases at V and 3 bases at J, with 11 bases between. The CDR3 has 14 amino acids. The CDR3 DNA reads TGTGCCAGCAGCTTTTACGGGACCGAAGAGACCCAGTACTTC. Translation gives CASSFYGTEETQYF. The variable domain in full, with the rest retrieved from reference TRBV7-2 and TRBJ2-5, is GAGVSQSPSNKVTEKGKDVELRCDPISGHTALYWYRQSLGQGLEFLIYFQGNSAPDKSGLPSDRFSAERTGGSVSTLTIQRTQQEDSAVYLCASSFYGTEETQYFGPGTRLLVL.

Comment on this clone: The DNA is left out, because the CDR3 cannot be placed on it with certainty; the CDR3 is given as TCRdb lists it. V and J are TRBV21-1 and TRBJ1-4; the D call of TRBD1 is as the table states it, not checked on the DNA. TRBV21-1 is deemed a pseudogene. The CDR3 adds up to 15 amino acids, both ends counted. CDR3 residues: CASSVGQGNNEKLFF.

The chain carries TRBV6-5 and TRBJ1-2, with 9 positions matching TRBD1. The ends lost 6 bases at V and 4 bases at J; junction bases unmatched: 9. The CDR3 loop spans 15 amino acids. Germline V gene lookup returns CDR1 MNHEY and CDR2 SVGAGI. The chain's CDR3 is CASSSLVGQGYGYTF. CDR3 sequence (DNA): TGTGCCAGCAGCTCCTTGGTGGGACAGGGCTATGGCTACACCTTC.

The gene calls are TRBV5-1 and TRBJ1-6; 7 positions agree with TRBD1. This CDR3 is 14 amino acids long. After removal of 2 bases from V and 10 bases from J, the junction contained 6 bases not matched to a gene. Per germline, CDR1 SGHRS and CDR2 YFSETQ. As DNA, the CDR3 is TGCGCCAGCAGCTTTGACAGGGTAGACTCACCCCTCCACTTT. Protein sequence: CASSFDRVDSPLHF.

This sequence joins TRBV18 and TRBJ2-7; 7 positions agree with TRBD2. V lost 2 bases to trimming and J lost 3 bases; unmatched junction nucleotides: 7. CDR3 length: 15 residues. Per germline, CDR1 KGHSH and CDR2 LQKENI. CDR3 DNA sequence: TGTGCCAGCTCACCAGGGCGAGCGGGGAACTACGAGCAGTACTTC. The encoded protein is CASSPGRAGNYEQYF.

The chain has TRBV19 and TRBJ2-7; 7 positions match TRBD2. Per germline, CDR1 LNHDA and CDR2 SQIVND (reference sequence). Trimming at V came to 6 bases and at J to 0 bases, leaving 8 bases not matched to a gene. CDR3 length: 15 residues. CDR3 DNA: TGTGCCAGTAGCCAAGCGGGACTGAGCTCCTACGAGCAGTACTTC. Translated: CASSQAGLSSYEQYF.

CDR3 region: CASTGTSGSQETQYF. The CDR3 DNA sequence: TGTGCCAGCACAGGGACTAGCGGGAGCCAAGAGACCCAGTACTTC. The chain employs TRBV19 and TRBJ2-5, with 14 positions matching TRBD2. V gave up 9 bases and J gave up 1 base; unmatched junction bases: 4. The CDR3 has 15 amino acids. Germline V gives CDR1 LNHDA, CDR2 SQIVND (reference sequence).

The gene calls are TRBV6-5 and TRBJ1-6; D is undetermined. V gave up 6 bases and J gave up 10 bases, with 13 bases separating them. CDR3 length: 13 amino acids. The germline gives CDR1 MNHEY, CDR2 SVGAGI. The DNA for the CDR3 is TGTGCCAGCAGCCTCACCCTGAAGTCACCCCTCCACTTT. Translated: CASSLTLKSPLHF.

This clone has a single count. The rearrangement links TRBV5-1 to TRBJ2-7, with D maybe TRBD2 (5 bases). The CDR3 is 15 residues long. Germline CDR1 and CDR2: SGHRS and YFSETQ. Trimming took off 0 bases at V and 2 bases at J, with 12 bases between the two ends. Written as DNA, the CDR3 is TGCGCCAGCAGCTTGGATGAGGGAATTGCCTACGAGCAGTACTTC. This sequence encodes CASSLDEGIAYEQYF.

This chain connects TRBV6-4 to TRBJ2-2; no definite D call. The V and J ends lost 8 bases and 1 base respectively, with 20 bases between them. CDR1 is MRHNA and CDR2 is SNTAGT in the germline V gene. This CDR3 is 17 amino acids long. DNA of the CDR3: TGTGCCAGCGTTTATCCTAGACGAGCAGAGAACACCGGGGAGCTGTTTTTT. Its protein is CASVYPRRAENTGELFF.

The CDR3 reads CASSHPTGARNTEAFF. The CDR3 DNA reads as TGTGCCAGCAGTCATCCAACAGGGGCCAGGAACACTGAAGCTTTCTTT. The genes are TRBV28 and TRBJ1-1, with 7 bases lining up with TRBD1. The ends lost 5 bases at V and 1 base at J; junction bases unmatched: 10. This CDR3 contains 16 residues. The V gene's germline CDR1 is MDHEN and CDR2 SYDVKM.

Turning to this clone: One base away lies a much larger clone, so this may be a sequencing read error. The CDR3 here is CASSRDNSYEQYF. The CDR3 DNA sequence: TGCGCCAGCAGCCGGGACAACTCCTACGAGCAGTACTTC. This sequence joins TRBV5-1 and TRBJ2-7; possible D gene TRBD1, 6 bases. Germline values: CDR1 SGHRS, CDR2 YFSETQ. V was pared by 4 bases and J by 0 bases, with 8 bases between. This CDR3 has 13 amino acids.

The chain uses TRBV29-1 and TRBJ1-1; no clear D gene. Deletions cut 7 bases from V and 1 base from J, with 13 bases between. The CDR3 consists of 13 residues. The germline V gene has CDR1 SQVTM and CDR2 ANQGSEA. The CDR3 DNA reads TGCAGCGCCGGATGGCAGACGAACACTGAAGCTTTCTTT. The encoded protein is CSAGWQTNTEAFF.

This clone turned up a few times. The same CDR3 is also encoded by other DNA sequences in this sample. The J gene is TRBJ2-7, the V gene TRBV7-2; maybe TRBD1 (6 bases). Trimming shortened V by 5 bases and J by 2 bases, and 16 bases separated the two germline ends. Germline lookup yields CDR1 SGHTA and CDR2 FQGNSA. This CDR3 has 15 amino acids. The CDR3 reads CASSPQTGLTYEQYF. CDR3 coding DNA: TGTGCCAGCAGCCCGCAGACAGGACTGACCTACGAGCAGTACTTC.

The table lists this clone with a few counts. The chain uses TRBV4-1 and TRBJ1-2; unclear D gene. CDR3 length equals 16 residues. The V end was cut by 0 bases, the J end by 0 bases, with 11 bases between. Per germline, CDR1 MGHRA and CDR2 YSYEKL. DNA for the CDR3: TGCGCCAGCAGCCAAGATCCGTCAAAAGCTAACTATGGCTACACCTTC. Translating gives CASSQDPSKANYGYTF.

The rearrangement links TRBV7-2 to TRBJ2-3; a possible D gene is TRBD1 (5 bases). This CDR3 has 14 residues. Trimming took 1 base from V and 2 from J, leaving 7 bases between them. CDR1 and CDR2 (germline): SGHTA, FQGNSA. The DNA for the CDR3 is TGTGCCAGCAGCTTAGGGGGCTACACAGATACGCAGTATTTT. Amino acids: CASSLGGYTDTQYF.

The V gene is TRBV27, the J gene TRBJ2-2; D might be TRBD1 (6 bases). Germline values: CDR1 MNHEY, CDR2 SMNVEV (reference sequence). With 6 bases removed from V and 4 bases from J, the gap between germline ends came to 12 bases. The CDR3 consists of 14 residues. The CDR3 spells CASSWTVTTGELFF. In DNA form, the CDR3 reads TGTGCCAGCAGCTGGACAGTTACCACCGGGGAGCTGTTTTTT.

V gene TRBV2 combines with J gene TRBJ2-3; 14 bases are a match to TRBD2. This CDR3 region has 19 residues. Germline CDR1 and CDR2: SNHLY and FYNNEI. With 8 bases clipped from V and 6 bases from J, the junction kept 19 bases outside the gene matches. The CDR3: CASPYGLAGGSPPQDTQYF. The CDR3 coding sequence is TGTGCCAGCCCCTACGGACTAGCGGGGGGTTCTCCCCCACAGGATACGCAGTATTTT.

Of note for this clone: Since a much larger clone is just one base distant, this may be a read error. V and J are TRBV6-4 and TRBJ2-4; TRBD1 matches 10 bases. Trimming cost V 3 bases and J 7 bases; bases outside gene matches: 0. Germline assignment: CDR1 MRHNA and CDR2 SNTAGT. This CDR3 region has 13 residues. The chain's CDR3 is CASSEGQGNIQYF. The CDR3 DNA is TGTGCCAGCAGTGAGGGACAGGGGAACATTCAGTACTTC.

The rearrangement joins TRBV5-1 to TRBJ2-2, with D perhaps TRBD2 (6 bases). Trimming removed 4 bases at V and 4 bases at J, with 14 bases between. The CDR3 contains 15 residues. CDR1 and CDR2 from the germline V gene are SGHRS and YFSETQ. The DNA for the CDR3 is TGCGCCAGCAGCGAAGACGGAGGGCTCACCGGGGAGCTGTTTTTT. Translated: CASSEDGGLTGELFF.